These T cell receptor beta chains were read from a single sample in a study of blood T cell repertoires in COVID-19. The protocol was immunoSEQ multiplex PCR, while the TCRdb copy is restricted to in-frame clones and leaves out a portion. Of 150,000 to 200,000 clones listed, 79% are singletons. The sample comprised peripheral blood. The receptor source for this set is a man aged 55 to 70 with active or convalescent COVID-19. CDR3s include the opening cysteine and the closing phenylalanine or tryptophan. Each record gives: V gene, D gene, J gene, clone size, CDR3 DNA, CDR3 protein. D genes are given only for firm matches. A row's size may be missing; if present it is once, few, many or a size class.

>TRBV28|NA|TRBJ2-6|NA
TGTGCCAGCAGAGTTTCCGGGGGACCCTCTGGGGCCAACGTCCTGACTTTC
CASRVSGGPSGANVLTF
>TRBV25-1|TRBD1|TRBJ2-4|NA
TGTGCCAGCAGTCCCGGACAGGGGCGATCCCAGTACTTC
CASSPGQGRSQYF
>TRBV9|TRBD2|TRBJ2-3|NA
TGTGCCAGCAGCGTAGGGGGGACTAGCGGGAGCACAGATACGCAGTATTTT
CASSVGGTSGSTDTQYF
>TRBV24-1|TRBD1|TRBJ1-2|NA
TGTGCCTCCACTAGGACAGGTACCTTC
CASTRTGTF
>TRBV2|TRBD1|TRBJ2-3|NA
TGTGCCAGCAGTGATATTGCCGGACAGGGTCGCGCAGATACGCAGTATTTT
CASSDIAGQGRADTQYF
>TRBV19|NA|TRBJ2-1|NA
TGTGCCAGTAGTCGGGACTGGAAAGACTACAATGAGCAGTTCTTC
CASSRDWKDYNEQFF
>TRBV4-3|TRBD1|TRBJ2-7|NA
TGCGCCAGCAGCCCGGGACAGGGGGAATACGAGCAGTACTTC
CASSPGQGEYEQYF
>TRBV29-1|TRBD2|TRBJ2-3|NA
TGCAGCATACTGTTTTTTTTGCGGGAGGGCGTCACAGATACGCAGTATTTT
CSILFFLREGVTDTQYF
>TRBV3-1/TRBV3-2|NA|TRBJ1-2|few
TGTGCCAGCAGCCCGGGATCCGGGGGAGGCTACACCTTC
CASSPGSGGGYTF
>TRBV11-2|TRBD1|TRBJ2-5|NA
TGTGCCAGCAGCACGGGACAGATTTCGAGGGAGACCCAGTACTTC
CASSTGQISRETQYF
>TRBV6-5|TRBD2|TRBJ2-7|NA
TGTGCCAGCAACGGACTAGCGGGAGTTGAGCAGTACTTC
CASNGLAGVEQYF
>TRBV4-2|TRBD1|TRBJ2-1|NA
TGTGCCAGCAGCCCACTTATCAGTAAACCGGGACAGGGGGCTTGGGAGCAGTTCTTC
CASSPLISKPGQGAWEQFF
>TRBV7-9|TRBD1|TRBJ1-2|NA
TGTGCCAGCAGCTTAGATCTTGGGACAGGGGACTATGGCTACACCTTC
CASSLDLGTGDYGYTF
>TRBV9|NA|TRBJ1-1|NA
TGTGCCAGCAGCGTAGATGGGCAAACCCCTGAAGCTTTCTTT
CASSVDGQTPEAFF
>TRBV6-4|TRBD1|TRBJ1-2|once
TGTGCCAGCAGTGCGACAGGGACCTATGGCTACACCTTC
CASSATGTYGYTF
>TRBV5-4|NA|TRBJ2-1|NA
TGTGCCAGCAGCTCCCCCGGCAATCGGGAAGGTGAGCAGTTCTTC
CASSSPGNREGEQFF
>TRBV2|TRBD2|TRBJ2-1|NA
TGTGCCAGTTTAGGGCGGGGGAATGAGCAGTTCTTC
CASLGRGNEQFF
>TRBV6-5|NA|TRBJ1-6|NA
TGTGCCAGCAGTCGCTATAATTCACCCCTCCACTTT
CASSRYNSPLHF
>TRBV19|TRBD1|TRBJ1-2|NA
TGTGCCAGTACCCTGACAGGGAACTATGGCTACACCTTC
CASTLTGNYGYTF
>TRBV27|NA|TRBJ2-7|NA
TGTGGCTCGCGGGGCAGAGCTTCCTACGAGCAGTACTTC
CGSRGRASYEQYF
>TRBV6-5|TRBD1|TRBJ2-7|few
TGTGCCAGCAGCCCAGCCCCGACAGGGTACGAGCAGTACTTC
CASSPAPTGYEQYF
>TRBV21-1|NA|TRBJ1-1|NA
TGTGCCAGCAGCAAAGGGAGGGAGGACACTGAAGCTTTCTTT
CASSKGREDTEAFF
>TRBV27|TRBD1|TRBJ2-7|NA
TGTGCCAGCAGTGCCCCCGGGACAGGGTCCTACGAGCAGTACTTC
CASSAPGTGSYEQYF
>TRBV25-1|NA|TRBJ2-7|NA
TGTGCCAGCAGTGAATGCGGTGCCAGACAGTATAAGCGCTACGAGCAGTACTTC
CASSECGARQYKRYEQYF
>TRBV2|TRBD2|TRBJ2-7|NA
TGTGCCAGCAGACCACAGACTAGCCAGGGCGAGCAGTACTTC
CASRPQTSQGEQYF
>TRBV6-6|TRBD1|TRBJ1-1|NA
TGTGCCAGCAGTTACTTACAGGGGGGCACTGAAGCTTTCTTT
CASSYLQGGTEAFF
>TRBV7-8|NA|TRBJ2-5|NA
TGTGCCAGCAGCTTACCCCAGACGACACCCCAGTACTTC
CASSLPQTTPQYF
>TRBV6-5|NA|TRBJ1-5|NA
TGTGCCAGCAGCCCATGGGGCAGGCTAAATCAGCCCCAGCATTTT
CASSPWGRLNQPQHF
>TRBV5-8|NA|TRBJ2-5|NA
TGTGCCAGCAGCTTGGGGCAGGGCCAAGAGACCCAGTACTTC
CASSLGQGQETQYF
>TRBV19|NA|TRBJ1-1|NA
TGTGCCAGTAGTTATATAGAGTACACTGAAGCTTTCTTT
CASSYIEYTEAFF
>TRBV13|NA|TRBJ1-2|NA
TGTGCCAGCAGCTTAGGCGAGGGAAACTATGGCTACACCTTC
CASSLGEGNYGYTF
>TRBV7-2|TRBD2|TRBJ2-3|NA
TGTGCCAGCAGCTACCCCACTAGCGGGAGGGGTTTGGATACGCAGTATTTT
CASSYPTSGRGLDTQYF
>TRBV28|TRBD2|TRBJ2-1|once
TGTGCCAGCATTGCCGGGGGGAGAAATGAGCAGTTCTTC
CASIAGGRNEQFF
>TRBV29-1|TRBD1|TRBJ2-7|NA
TGCAGCGTTTTGCGACAGGGTCTCGACGAGCAGTACTTC
CSVLRQGLDEQYF
>TRBV2|NA|TRBJ1-6|NA
TGTGCCAGCAGTGAAGAGGGGGGGGCACCCCTCCACTTT
CASSEEGGAPLHF
>TRBV27|NA|TRBJ1-1|NA
TGTGCCAGCAGTCAACAGGGGAACACTGAAGCTTTCTTT
CASSQQGNTEAFF
>TRBV7-2|TRBD2|TRBJ2-7|NA
TGTGCCAGCAGCTTAAGGGCCCCCGGGAGGTATTTAGACGAGCAGTACTTC
CASSLRAPGRYLDEQYF
>TRBV28|TRBD2|TRBJ2-7|NA
TGTGCCAGCAGTTTGGGACTAGCGCGAGAGCAGTACTTC
CASSLGLAREQYF
>TRBV28|TRBD1|TRBJ1-1|NA
TGTGCCAGCAGCGAGACAGGGGGCGCAACTGAAGCTTTCTTT
CASSETGGATEAFF
>TRBV7-3|NA|TRBJ2-1|NA
TGTGCCAGCAGCTTAGCGTATGCCTCCTACAATGAGCAGTTCTTC
CASSLAYASYNEQFF
>TRBV7-9|NA|TRBJ2-7|NA
TGTGCCAGCAGCTTAGCAAGCTTTCACTACGAGCAGTACTTC
CASSLASFHYEQYF
>TRBV4-2|NA|TRBJ2-3|NA
TGTGCCAGCAGCCAGGAGGAAGGCACAGATACGCAGTATTTT
CASSQEEGTDTQYF
>TRBV3-1/TRBV3-2|NA|TRBJ1-5|NA
TGTGCCAGCAGCCGGGGCATCCCAGATCCCCAGCATTTT
CASSRGIPDPQHF
>TRBV27|TRBD1|TRBJ2-1|NA
TGTGCCAGCAGTTCCCGGGACAGGGAGGGAGTAGGGCAGTTCTTC
CASSSRDREGVGQFF
>TRBV28|TRBD2|TRBJ2-7|NA
TGTGCCCTCGGGGAGGGAGTCCCTCACGAGCAGTACTTC
CALGEGVPHEQYF
>TRBV4-3|TRBD1|TRBJ2-7|NA
TGCGCCAGCAGCCAAGCTGGACAGGGGTTTTACGAGCAGTACTTC
CASSQAGQGFYEQYF
>TRBV25-1|NA|TRBJ1-6|NA
TGTGCCAGCACCGAAGCCGCAGGGGCTAATTCACCCCTCCACTTT
CASTEAAGANSPLHF
>TRBV3-1/TRBV3-2|NA|TRBJ2-1|NA
TGTGCCAGCAGCCAAAAGGGGTTGAGCAATGAGCAGTTCTTC
CASSQKGLSNEQFF
>TRBV18|NA|TRBJ2-2|NA
TGTGCCAGCTCACCGACCGCCCCAGCGGTCACCGGGGAGCTGTTTTTT
CASSPTAPAVTGELFF
>TRBV2|NA|TRBJ1-2|NA
TGTGCCAGCACTCAACTGAACTATGGCTCAGTCACCTTC
CASTQLNYGSVTF